The sample holds one count of the clone carrying this TCR beta chain. The antigen is unknown. The sample belongs to a study of regulatory T cells in long-lasting Graves disease. Regarding the study as a whole: Persistent Graves' patients showed reduced TCR diversity versus newly diagnosed patients. Among persistent patients, a larger number of public clonotypes were shared (about 2,700) than among newly diagnosed patients (about 1,000).

Time point in this sample: persistent/refractory GD, antithyroid drugs over 5 years with positive TRAb. With RNA extracted from PBMCs as input, the TCR library was made. Researchers made TCR beta libraries by using iRepertoire HTBI primers and running Arm-PCR on CDR3 regions. Each CDR3 protein is one row after TCRdb ran MiXCR on the multiplex PCR reads. Of over 250,000 distinct CDR3 sequences in the sample, more than 20% were seen once. This TCR derives from a female donor with Graves disease. Sequencing was performed on peripheral blood mononuclear cells (PBMCs), taken when the disease was refractory, from a patient treated with antithyroid drugs.

The CDR3 coding sequence is TGCGCCAGCAGCTTGGTCCTAGCGGGAGCGAGCACCGGGGAGCTGTTTTTT. It specifies CASSLVLAGASTGELFF. The chain employs TRBV5-1 and TRBJ2-2; 10 bases are shared with TRBD2. V gave up 0 bases and J gave up 4 bases; unmatched junction bases: 6. The CDR3 has 17 residues. In germline, CDR1 is SGHRS, CDR2 YFSETQ.